The 12 T cell receptor beta chains presented below share a single source sample, sequenced in a study of T cell responses to AZD1222 COVID-19 vaccine. Using immunoSEQ multiplex PCR, the repertoire was profiled, and TCRdb retains in-frame clones only, with some absent. Found here are around 89,000 clones, 75% to 90% of them singletons; the top ten hold 5% to 6%. Material: peripheral blood, obtained 28 days after the second AZD1222 dose. These receptors originate from an adult who received the AZD1222 COVID-19 vaccine.

The DNA for the CDR3 is TGCGCCAGCAGCCAAGGAAAAGCGGGGGTGAGCACAGATACGCAGTATTTT. Translated, it gives CASSQGKAGVSTDTQYF. This chain connects TRBV4-1 to TRBJ2-3, with TRBD2 matching over 8 bases. The V gene's germline CDR1 is MGHRA and CDR2 YSYEKL. The CDR3 covers 17 residues. The junction had 6 bases not matched to a gene; V was cut back by 1 base and J by 0 bases.

The V gene is TRBV7-9, the J gene TRBJ1-2; D remains unclear. The CDR3 is made up of 12 amino acids. Germline CDR1 is SEHNR and CDR2 is FQNEAQ (reference sequence). V lost 1 base to trimming and J lost 7 bases, with 7 bases between them. CDR3 loop: CASSLVGLGYTF. In nucleotides, the CDR3 is TGTGCCAGCAGCTTAGTAGGCCTTGGCTACACCTTC.

The V call is TRBV10-2, the J call TRBJ2-2; possible D gene TRBD1, 6 bases. This CDR3 is built from 16 residues. V was trimmed by 6 bases and J by 0 bases, leaving 14 bases between them. Looked up from germline, CDR1 is WSHSY and CDR2 is SAAADI. This CDR3 reads CASRENRVANTGELFF. CDR3 coding DNA: TGCGCCAGCAGGGAAAACAGGGTGGCGAACACCGGGGAGCTGTTTTTT.

About this clone itself: Additional DNA sequences in this sample encode the identical CDR3. V usage is TRBV7-9 and J usage is TRBJ1-1; D not resolved. The CDR3 consists of 13 residues. With 0 bases removed from V and 1 base from J, the gap between germline ends came to 3 bases. The V gene's germline CDR1 is SEHNR and CDR2 FQNEAQ (reference sequence). Here the CDR3 DNA reads TGTGCCAGCAGCTTAGCAGGGAACACTGAAGCTTTCTTT. Its protein is CASSLAGNTEAFF.

The gene calls are TRBV25-1 and TRBJ1-1; a possible D gene is TRBD1 (5 bases). V was pared by 4 bases and J by 4 bases, with 13 bases between. The CDR3 is 14 residues long. Germline V CDR1 and CDR2: MGHDK, SYGVNS. Written as DNA, the CDR3 is TGTGCCAGCAGTGGGGTAGGGGTGGGCACTGAAGCTTTCTTT. This sequence encodes CASSGVGVGTEAFF.

This chain links TRBV5-1 with TRBJ2-7; 10 positions agree with TRBD1. This CDR3 is 20 amino acids long. J was trimmed by 3 bases and V by 9 bases; bases with no gene match: 27. Germline CDR1 reads SGHRS; CDR2 reads YFSETQ. CDR3 in DNA: TGCGCCACCAAACGTTCTATCGGGTATTCTTACGGGACAGGGGACTACGAGCAGTACTTC. It yields the protein CATKRSIGYSYGTGDYEQYF.

The J gene is TRBJ1-6, the V gene TRBV11-2; D is possibly TRBD1 (5 bases). Trimming pared 8 bases from V and 3 bases from J, leaving 11 bases between. Germline values: CDR1 SGHAT, CDR2 FQNNGV. This CDR3 region has 14 residues. CDR3: CASGGDGYNSPLHF. CDR3 coding DNA: TGTGCCAGCGGGGGGGATGGCTATAATTCACCCCTCCACTTT.

This chain joins TRBV27 and TRBJ1-3; D is perhaps TRBD1 (6 bases). The germline V and J ends were trimmed by 7 bases and 0 bases, with 10 bases remaining between them. Germline V lookup: CDR1 MNHEY, CDR2 SMNVEV (reference sequence). This CDR3 contains 14 residues. The CDR3 DNA follows: TGTGCCAGCAAACAGGGCCTCTCTGGAAACACCATATATTTT. Translated, it gives CASKQGLSGNTIYF.

The gene calls are TRBV7-8 and TRBJ2-5, with TRBD1 matching over 9 bases. This CDR3 spans 13 amino acids. From germline, CDR1 is SGHVS and CDR2 FQNEAQ. V dropped 3 bases and J dropped 5; count of bases not matched to a gene: 1. The CDR3 DNA reads TGTGCCAGCAGCTTGGGGACAGGGGAGACCCAGTACTTC. Protein: CASSLGTGETQYF.

V is TRBV5-1 and J is TRBJ2-7; D gene uncertain. This CDR3 spans 13 amino acids. Germline V gene data show CDR1 as SGHRS and CDR2 as YFSETQ. Trimming took off 3 bases at V and 0 bases at J, with 7 bases between the two ends. The CDR3 reads CASSSDGSYEQYF. As DNA, the CDR3 is TGCGCCAGCAGCTCGGACGGCTCCTACGAGCAGTACTTC.

This chain uses TRBV5-8 with TRBJ1-2; no definite D call. Germline values: CDR1 SGHTS, CDR2 YDEGEE. V lost 6 bases to trimming and J lost 5 bases, with 17 bases between them. The CDR3 extends over 14 amino acids. The CDR3 DNA reads TGTGCCAGCATCCTCGGAGGGCGTGGATATGGCTACACCTTC. Amino acids: CASILGGRGYGYTF.

This clone was detected a few times. The junction shows a germline mismatch at one end, possibly a read error. This sequence joins TRBV7-7 and TRBJ2-5; D may correspond to TRBD1 or TRBD2 (7 bases each). In germline, CDR1 is SSHAT, CDR2 FNYEAQ (reference sequence). The CDR3 extends over 14 amino acids. CDR3 DNA: TGTGCTAGCAGCCGAACTCAGGGGGGGGAGACCCAGTACTTC. Residues: CASSRTQGGETQYF.